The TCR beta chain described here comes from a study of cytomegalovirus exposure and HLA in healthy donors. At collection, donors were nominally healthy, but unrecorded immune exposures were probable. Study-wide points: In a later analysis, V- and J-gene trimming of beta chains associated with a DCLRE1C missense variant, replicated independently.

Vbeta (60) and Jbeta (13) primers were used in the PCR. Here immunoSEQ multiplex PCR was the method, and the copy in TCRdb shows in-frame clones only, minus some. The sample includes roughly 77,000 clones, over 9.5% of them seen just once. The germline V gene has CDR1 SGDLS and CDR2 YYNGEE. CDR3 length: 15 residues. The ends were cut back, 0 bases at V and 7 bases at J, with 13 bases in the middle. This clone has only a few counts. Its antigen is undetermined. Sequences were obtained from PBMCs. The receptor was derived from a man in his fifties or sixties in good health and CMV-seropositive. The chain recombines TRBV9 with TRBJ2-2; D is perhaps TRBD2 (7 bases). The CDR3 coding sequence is TGTGCCAGCAGCGTAGCGGGGGGCGACTACGGGGAGCTGTTTTTT. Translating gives CASSVAGGDYGELFF.